The 8 T cell receptor beta chains below were found in one sample sequenced in a study of memory CD4+ T cells and cytomegalovirus serostatus. Single viable CD3+CD4+CD8-CD45RO+ cells were sorted as the memory CD4+ T cells. The assay was immunoSEQ multiplex PCR, and TCRdb's table has in-frame clones only and misses some. The data contain 35,000 to 50,000 clones, over 70% of them singletons. Sequencing was done on a sample of memory CD4+ T cells from blood. These receptors were collected from an adult in good health and CMV-seronegative.

The chain carries TRBV18 and TRBJ1-1, with a tentative D call TRBD1 (5 bases). The ends were cut back, 6 bases at V and 5 bases at J, with 19 bases in the middle. Germline CDR1 is KGHSH and CDR2 is LQKENI. The length of the CDR3 is 15 residues. The CDR3: CASSPINTGATEAFF. CDR3 DNA sequence: TGTGCCAGCTCGCCTATAAATACAGGAGCGACTGAAGCTTTCTTT.

The gene calls are TRBV30 and TRBJ2-7, with D possibly TRBD1 on 5 matching bases. The CDR3 covers 16 residues. Looked up from germline, CDR1 is GTSNPN and CDR2 is SVGIG (reference sequence). V gave up 1 base and J gave up 2 bases, with 18 bases separating them. Here the CDR3 reads CAWSGPNQGSPYEQYF. CDR3 nucleotide sequence: TGTGCCTGGAGTGGCCCTAACCAGGGCTCCCCCTACGAGCAGTACTTC. Combining the CDR3 with reference TRBV30 and TRBJ2-7 gives the whole variable domain SQTIHQWPATLVQPVGSPLSLECTVEGTSNPNLYWYRQAAGRGLQLLFYSVGIGQISSEVPQNLSASRPQDRQFILSSKKLLLSDSGFYLCAWSGPNQGSPYEQYFGPGTRLTVT.

This clone was counted only a few times. The chain has TRBV6-5 and TRBJ1-2; TRBD1 might be the D (5 bases). This CDR3 comprises 14 residues. Germline CDR1 is MNHEY and CDR2 is SVGAGI. V was shortened by 4 bases and J by 5 bases, with 14 bases between the two germline ends. This chain's CDR3 is CASSWAVGGYGYTF. The DNA for the CDR3 is TGTGCCAGCAGTTGGGCGGTTGGGGGGTATGGCTACACCTTC.

This clone was detected once. This chain links TRBV16 with TRBJ2-1; either TRBD1 or TRBD2 may fit D (5 bases each). The CDR3 extends over 12 amino acids. Germline lookup yields CDR1 KGHSY and CDR2 FQNENV. With 7 bases removed from V and 11 bases from J, the gap between germline ends came to 15 bases. CDR3 loop: CASKVGSGQQFF. The CDR3 DNA sequence: TGTGCCAGCAAGGTAGGATCGGGACAGCAGTTCTTC.

V is TRBV27 and J is TRBJ2-1; D unclear. CDR1 MNHEY and CDR2 SMNVEV come from the germline V gene (reference sequence). The CDR3 runs 12 residues. Trimming took 3 bases from V and 11 from J, leaving 11 bases between them. CDR3 in amino acids: CASSLRLIQQFF. The CDR3 DNA follows: TGTGCCAGCAGTTTGCGCCTAATTCAGCAGTTCTTC.

This sequence joins TRBV2 and TRBJ2-7; the match to TRBD1 covers 9 bases. The V gene end was trimmed by 5 bases and the J gene end by 6 bases; junction bases not matched to a gene: 8. This CDR3 has 14 residues. Per the germline V gene, CDR1 is SNHLY and CDR2 is FYNNEI. For the CDR3, the DNA is TGTGCCAGCAGTCCCGGGACAGGGCCCTCCGAGCAGTACTTC. Amino acids: CASSPGTGPSEQYF.

The chain has TRBV14 and TRBJ1-2; no clear D. This CDR3 spans 16 amino acids. Germline V lookup: CDR1 SGHDN, CDR2 FVKESK. V was clipped by 4 bases and J by 4 bases, with 19 bases between them. The DNA of the CDR3 is TGTGCCAGCAGCCCCGCCCGAAGGTCTCCTATCTATGGCTACACCTTC. It encodes CASSPARRSPIYGYTF.

This chain uses TRBV23-1 with TRBJ2-3; TRBD2 matches 9 bases. TRBV23-1 is an ORF; its function is uncertain. The V and J ends lost 4 bases and 5 bases, in that order; junction bases with no gene match: 16. The CDR3 extends over 18 amino acids. The CDR3 DNA sequence: TGCGCCAGCAGTCTTATAACAGGGGATAGCGGGGGTGGAGATACGCAGTATTTT. Protein product: CASSLITGDSGGGDTQYF.